This TCR beta chain was sequenced during a study of technical replicates of blood from a few donors. This clone was counted once. Data came from immunoSEQ multiplex PCR; TCRdb stores just in-frame clones and leaves some out. Among some 84,000 clones listed, over 75% were seen once. The V and J ends lost 1 base and 6 bases respectively, with 11 bases between them. Germline CDR1 SGHTS, CDR2 YDEGEE. The CDR3 sequence is 14 residues long. Source material: T cells isolated from PBMCs. This chain links TRBV5-8 with TRBJ1-5, with D possibly being TRBD1 (5 bases). The receptor was isolated from a human donor in good health. The CDR3: CASSLRWGGQPQHF. Here the CDR3 DNA reads TGTGCCAGCAGCTTGAGGTGGGGCGGTCAGCCCCAGCATTTT.